The rows below give T cell receptor beta chains drawn from one sample of a study of cytomegalovirus exposure and HLA in healthy donors. Assay used: immunoSEQ multiplex PCR; TCRdb lists only in-frame clones, some missing. This table has roughly 170,000 clones, 80% to 90% appearing once. Sequencing was done on a sample of PBMCs. Every receptor here comes from a girl aged 2-10 years in good health and CMV-seropositive. The CDR3 runs from the conserved cysteine through the conserved F or W. The order of the fields is V gene, clone size, D gene, J gene, CDR3 protein, CDR3 DNA. D genes are given only for firm matches. Only part of the rows carry a size: once, few, many, or a class if the clone is expanded.

V: TRBV28
size: NA
D: NA
J: TRBJ2-1
CDR3: CASSFKGVRVFRFF
DNA: TGTGCCAGCAGTTTTAAGGGGGTGCGTGTATTTAGGTTCTTC

V: TRBV10-1
size: few
D: TRBD2
J: TRBJ2-1
CDR3: CASSGERGYNEQFF
DNA: TGCGCCAGCAGTGGTGAGCGGGGCTACAATGAGCAGTTCTTC

V: TRBV14
size: NA
D: NA
J: TRBJ1-1
CDR3: CASSKRPREETFF
DNA: TGTGCCAGCAGCAAACGACCCAGGGAAGAAACTTTCTTT

V: TRBV5-6
size: few
D: NA
J: TRBJ1-2
CDR3: CASSFDSYGYTF
DNA: TGTGCCAGCAGCTTCGACAGTTATGGCTACACCTTC

V: TRBV9
size: NA
D: NA
J: TRBJ1-2
CDR3: CASSGEGGVYGYTF
DNA: TGTGCCAGCAGCGGTGAAGGGGGGGTTTATGGCTACACCTTC

V: TRBV5-1
size: NA
D: NA
J: TRBJ2-7
CDR3: CASSFGQQTHEQYF
DNA: TGCGCCAGCAGCTTCGGACAGCAAACCCACGAGCAGTACTTC

V: TRBV5-1
size: NA
D: NA
J: TRBJ2-7
CDR3: CASSDSSFYEQYF
DNA: TGCGCCAGCAGCGACAGTTCCTTCTACGAGCAGTACTTC

V: TRBV30
size: NA
D: TRBD1
J: TRBJ1-1
CDR3: CAWSSKGAFSEAFF
DNA: TGTGCCTGGAGTTCAAAGGGGGCTTTTTCTGAAGCTTTCTTT

V: TRBV9
size: once
D: NA
J: TRBJ1-1
CDR3: CASQGGGSTEAFF
DNA: TGTGCCAGCCAAGGGGGGGGTTCCACTGAAGCTTTCTTT

V: TRBV2
size: NA
D: TRBD2
J: TRBJ2-7
CDR3: CASRKTSGRTYEQYF
DNA: TGTGCCAGCAGGAAGACTAGCGGGAGAACCTACGAGCAGTACTTC

V: TRBV14
size: NA
D: NA
J: TRBJ2-7
CDR3: CASSLGVPYEQYF
DNA: TGTGCCAGCAGTCTCGGAGTTCCCTACGAGCAGTACTTC

V: TRBV5-1
size: few
D: NA
J: TRBJ2-7
CDR3: CASSPGTYEQYF
DNA: TGCGCCAGCAGTCCAGGGACCTACGAGCAGTACTTC

V: TRBV5-1
size: few
D: TRBD1
J: TRBJ2-6
CDR3: CASSLGDRQSTGANVLTF
DNA: TGCGCCAGCAGCTTGGGGGACAGGCAAAGTACTGGGGCCAACGTCCTGACTTTC

V: TRBV7-9
size: NA
D: TRBD1
J: TRBJ2-1
CDR3: CASSSMGQGTNEQFF
DNA: TGTGCCAGCAGCTCAATGGGACAGGGGACCAATGAGCAGTTCTTC

V: TRBV5-4
size: NA
D: TRBD2
J: TRBJ2-3
CDR3: CASSLSGADTDTQYF
DNA: TGTGCCAGCAGCTTGAGCGGGGCGGACACAGATACGCAGTATTTT

V: TRBV7-2
size: NA
D: NA
J: TRBJ1-1
CDR3: CASSLSGASTEAFF
DNA: TGTGCCAGCAGCTTATCAGGGGCGAGCACTGAAGCTTTCTTT

V: TRBV5-5
size: once
D: NA
J: TRBJ1-3
CDR3: CASSFLSGDQSSGNTIYF
DNA: TGTGCCAGCAGCTTCCTCTCAGGGGACCAAAGCTCTGGAAACACCATATATTTT

V: TRBV5-4
size: NA
D: NA
J: TRBJ1-1
CDR3: CASSLWQSNTEAFF
DNA: TGTGCCAGCAGCTTGTGGCAATCGAACACTGAAGCTTTCTTT